The 10 T cell receptor beta chains below all came from one sample that was sequenced in a study of CD8 T cells in ankylosing spondylitis. Overall study results and limits: In ankylosing spondylitis blood, a motif of 7 to 9 highly homologous TCR beta variants appeared characteristic.

MiXCR was run by TCRdb on the 5' RACE reads, yielding one entry per CDR3 protein. The sample lists fewer than 400,000 distinct CDR3 sequences, 8% occurring once. Their recognized antigens are unknown. The sample consisted of blood, either unsorted or a sorted T cell fraction (not recorded which). The source is a male donor with ankylosing spondylitis.

This sequence joins TRBV20-1 and TRBJ2-7; 8 bases align to TRBD2. V lost 3 bases to trimming and J lost 5 bases; unmatched junction nucleotides: 12. The CDR3 spans 15 residues. Germline values: CDR1 DFQATT, CDR2 SNEGSKA (reference sequence). Written as DNA, the CDR3 is TGCAGTGCTAGCGGGAGGGCCGAAAAGGGCAACGAGCAGTACTTC. It specifies CSASGRAEKGNEQYF.

The gene calls are TRBV18 and TRBJ1-1, with D perhaps matching TRBD1 (5 bases). The CDR3 covers 17 residues. Trimming cost V 3 bases and J 3 bases, with 20 bases left between them. Per the germline V gene, CDR1 is KGHSH and CDR2 is LQKENI. The CDR3 protein is CASSPLRQPRWDTEAFF. CDR3 in DNA: TGTGCCAGCTCACCCCTTAGACAGCCGAGGTGGGACACTGAAGCTTTCTTT.

This clonotype was picked up many times. The chain links TRBV7-2 to TRBJ2-7; D unresolved. Deletions cut 3 bases from V and 0 bases from J, with 12 bases between. The CDR3 has 15 amino acids. CDR1 SGHTA and CDR2 FQGNSA come from the germline V gene. CDR3 in DNA: TGTGCCAGCAGCTTGGCCGGTCTAAGCTCCTACGAGCAGTACTTC. Encoded protein: CASSLAGLSSYEQYF.

This clonotype was seen ten or more times. The chain links TRBV29-1 to TRBJ2-7; D unresolved. The CDR3 is 12 residues long. From germline, CDR1 is SQVTM and CDR2 ANQGSEA. Deletions cut 2 bases from V and 1 base from J, with 6 bases between. The CDR3 loop is CSVEIGSYEQYF. The CDR3 DNA reads TGCAGCGTTGAAATAGGTTCCTACGAGCAGTACTTC.

This clonotype occurred a few times. The rearrangement uses TRBV7-3 and TRBJ2-2, with D possibly called TRBD1 or TRBD2 (6 bases each). Trimming shortened V by 8 bases and J by 2 bases, and 18 bases separated the two germline ends. CDR1 is SGHTA and CDR2 is FQGTGA in the germline V gene. This CDR3 contains 16 residues. CDR3 nucleotide sequence: TGTGCCAGCGCATCCCCCCGGGGGCTCAACACCGGGGAGCTGTTTTTT. Translated: CASASPRGLNTGELFF.

V gene TRBV7-2 combines with J gene TRBJ2-1; the D gene is possibly TRBD1 (6 bases). Trimming stripped 1 base from V and 2 bases from J, with 12 bases between. The CDR3 consists of 16 residues. Germline V gives CDR1 SGHTA, CDR2 FQGNSA. CDR3 DNA sequence: TGTGCCAGCAGCTTAGTCGGCAGGGGCCCCTACAATGAGCAGTTCTTC. This gives the protein CASSLVGRGPYNEQFF. Full variable domain (missing parts from reference TRBV7-2 and TRBJ2-1): GAGVSQSPSNKVTEKGKDVELRCDPISGHTALYWYRQSLGQGLEFLIYFQGNSAPDKSGLPSDRFSAERTGGSVSTLTIQRTQQEDSAVYLCASSLVGRGPYNEQFFGPGTRLTVL.

Many counts were recorded for this clonotype. V and J are TRBV5-1 and TRBJ2-7; no firm D call. V gave up 1 base and J gave up 7 bases, with 9 bases separating them. From germline, CDR1 is SGHRS and CDR2 YFSETQ. The CDR3 contains 12 residues. The CDR3 DNA reads TGCGCCAGCAGCTTGTTGATGGGGGAGCAGTACTTC. Translation: CASSLLMGEQYF.

This sequence joins TRBV6-4 and TRBJ2-1, with 11 nucleotides matching TRBD2. Germline values: CDR1 MRHNA, CDR2 SNTAGT. The CDR3 consists of 15 residues. J was trimmed by 2 bases and V by 6 bases; bases with no gene match: 3. The CDR3 coding sequence is TGTGCCAGCAGCCAACTAGCGGGGGCCTACAATGAGCAGTTCTTC. It codes for CASSQLAGAYNEQFF.

This clonotype has a count of ten or more. This chain connects TRBV10-3 to TRBJ1-5; 7 nucleotides line up with TRBD1. There are 17 residues in the CDR3. V lost 3 bases to trimming and J lost 1 base; unmatched junction nucleotides: 9. Germline V gene lookup returns CDR1 ENHRY and CDR2 SYGVKD. CDR3 nucleotide sequence: TGTGCCATCAGTGAACACACACCGGGACAGAGCAATCAGCCCCAGCATTTT. The encoded protein is CAISEHTPGQSNQPQHF.

The chain employs TRBV7-2 and TRBJ1-5; D is undetermined. Germline V CDR1 and CDR2: SGHTA, FQGNSA. V gave up 4 bases and J gave up 8 bases, with 9 bases separating them. CDR3 length: 12 amino acids. The chain's CDR3 is CASSSEGKPQHF. As DNA, the CDR3 is TGTGCCAGCAGCTCCGAGGGTAAGCCCCAGCATTTT.